This T cell receptor (beta chain) appears in the sequencing data of a study of technical replicates of blood from a few donors. This CDR3 is 15 amino acids long. V gave up 4 bases and J gave up 2 bases, with 13 bases separating them. Germline-derived CDR1 and CDR2 are SGHRS and YFSETQ. Clones were read by immunoSEQ multiplex PCR, and TCRdb kept only the in-frame ones, dropping some. The table has approximately 75,000 clones, nearly 98% seen once. The sequence derives from a human donor in good health. V usage is TRBV5-1 and J usage is TRBJ2-1; D possibly corresponds to TRBD2 (6 bases). Sequenced sample: T cells isolated from PBMCs. The CDR3 DNA reads TGCGCCAGCAGCACAAGCGGAGGGACCTACAATGAGCAGTTCTTC. This sequence encodes CASSTSGGTYNEQFF.